The clone carrying this TCR beta chain was seen at least ten times. Its antigen is not known. J gave up 1 base and V 6 bases, and 10 bases lay outside the gene matches. The germline CDR1 and CDR2 sequences are MNHEY and SVGAGI. This CDR3 contains 17 residues. Individual cDNA molecules received unique molecular identifiers during library preparation. TCRdb re-called the 5' RACE reads with MiXCR, one entry per CDR3 protein. Of just under 60,000 distinct CDR3 sequences in the sample, around 8.9% were seen once. The data were taken from a study of early T cells in non-severe SARS-CoV-2 infection. About the study: With bulk RNA from unsorted whole blood as input, sequencing yielded unpaired chains. Study findings and constraints: VDJdb matching, biased toward anti-spike CD8 responses, missed private and CD4 specificities.

The chain is built from TRBV6-5 and TRBJ2-2, with TRBD1 identical over 8 bases. This TCR came from an adult who was a healthcare worker with PCR-confirmed SARS-CoV-2 infection or an uninfected control (not recorded which). The material sequenced was whole blood. CDR3 coding DNA: TGTGCCAGCAGGGGAACAGGGGGACGCGTGAACACCGGGGAGCTGTTTTTT. Protein sequence: CASRGTGGRVNTGELFF.